These 31 T cell receptor beta chains came from one sample sequenced in a study of blood T cells in healthy people across ages. Next came a second PCR, run for 7 to 11 cycles, which used a sample-barcoded 5' primer along with a J-beta primer mix. TCRdb called the 5' RACE reads again in MiXCR, with one record for every CDR3 protein. The repertoire holds approximately 1.5 million distinct CDR3 sequences, about 32% seen once, with roughly 10% in the top ten. Sample: blood. These receptor sequences come from a woman aged 25 to 39 in good health.

This clonotype was seen a few times. The chain recombines TRBV20-1 with TRBJ2-7, with D maybe TRBD2 (6 bases). This CDR3 has 11 residues. V dropped 5 bases and J dropped 3 bases, with 8 bases sitting between them. Germline CDR1 is DFQATT and CDR2 is SNEGSKA (reference sequence). CDR3 nucleotide sequence: TGCAGTGCTGATAGCGGCTACGAGCAGTACTTC. Amino acids: CSADSGYEQYF.

J is TRBJ2-7 and V is TRBV28, with 12 bases lining up with TRBD2. The V gene end was trimmed by 8 bases and the J gene end by 5 bases; junction bases not matched to a gene: 16. This CDR3 is built from 17 residues. Germline loops: CDR1 MDHEN, CDR2 SYDVKM. The CDR3 sequence: CASPPEPSGRAVDEQYF. In DNA form, the CDR3 reads TGTGCCAGCCCCCCAGAACCTAGCGGGAGGGCCGTGGACGAGCAGTACTTC. The variable domain in full, completed from reference TRBV28 and TRBJ2-7, reads DVKVTQSSRYLVKRTGEKVFLECVQDMDHENMFWYRQDPGLGLRLIYFSYDVKMKEKGDIPEGYSVSREKKERFSLILESASTNQTSMYLCASPPEPSGRAVDEQYFGPGTRLTVT.

The V and J genes are TRBV20-1 and TRBJ2-7; 10 bases match TRBD2. Germline V CDR1 and CDR2: DFQATT, SNEGSKA (reference sequence). Unmatched junction bases numbered 6, after V lost 0 bases and J lost 4 bases. The CDR3 loop spans 15 amino acids. CDR3 DNA: TGCAGTGCTAGAGATCCAGCTAGCGGGAGATACGAGCAGTACTTC. As protein: CSARDPASGRYEQYF.

A note on this clonotype: One end of the junction varies from germline; a read error may be responsible. V and J are TRBV11-2 and TRBJ2-6; 8 nucleotides match TRBD1. Germline lookup yields CDR1 SGHAT and CDR2 FQNNGV. This CDR3 has 19 amino acids. Written as DNA, the CDR3 is TGTGCCAGCAGGTCCGTTTGGACAACTCCTTCGCAGGGGGCCGACGTCCTGACTTTC. This translates into CASRSVWTTPSQGADVLTF.

In its sample, this clonotype was seen a few times. This chain links TRBV20-1 with TRBJ1-1; D uncertain. The CDR3 totals 16 residues. Germline CDR1 DFQATT, CDR2 SNEGSKA (reference sequence). The germline V and J ends were trimmed by 7 bases and 0 bases, with 21 bases remaining between them. The CDR3 sequence: CSGLRLQTIMNTEAFF. CDR3 bases: TGCAGTGGATTGAGGTTACAAACGATTATGAACACTGAAGCTTTCTTT.

The sample holds a few counts of this clonotype. The V and J genes are TRBV20-1 and TRBJ2-7, with D hard to call. Germline loops: CDR1 DFQATT, CDR2 SNEGSKA (reference sequence). The CDR3 is made up of 12 amino acids. Trimming shortened V by 2 bases and J by 3 bases, and 8 bases separated the two germline ends. In nucleotides, the CDR3 is TGCAGTGCTAGAATACAACGCTACGAGCAGTACTTC. It yields the protein CSARIQRYEQYF.

The V and J genes are TRBV11-2 and TRBJ2-1; 7 bases fit TRBD2. V was pared by 7 bases and J by 2 bases, with 11 bases of the junction left unmatched. The CDR3 is made up of 16 amino acids. CDR1 SGHAT and CDR2 FQNNGV come from the germline V gene. CDR3 sequence (DNA): TGTGCCAGCATCCCTAACGGGCTAGCGGCCTACAATGAGCAGTTCTTC. It is translated as CASIPNGLAAYNEQFF.

The genes are TRBV6-1 and TRBJ1-1; D call uncertain. CDR1 and CDR2 from the germline V gene are MNHNS and SASEGT. V dropped 2 bases and J dropped 0 bases, with 7 bases sitting between them. The CDR3 runs 14 residues. CDR3 DNA sequence: TGTGCCAGCAGTGAACTGAGCATGAACACTGAAGCTTTCTTT. Its translation: CASSELSMNTEAFF.

This clonotype was counted a few times. The J gene is TRBJ2-5, the V gene TRBV20-1; D might be TRBD1 or TRBD2, each matching 5 bases. CDR3 size: 14 residues. V dropped 2 bases and J dropped 5 bases, with 15 bases sitting between them. Germline loops: CDR1 DFQATT, CDR2 SNEGSKA (reference sequence). The CDR3 region is CSARIGTGGETQYF. The CDR3 DNA reads as TGCAGTGCTAGAATAGGGACCGGCGGGGAGACCCAGTACTTC.

This clonotype was observed at least ten times. The chain uses TRBV6-6 and TRBJ2-5; D tentatively reads TRBD1 or TRBD2 (5 bases each). Germline V gives CDR1 MNHNY, CDR2 SVGAGI (reference sequence). Trimming shortened V by 5 bases and J by 5 bases, and 15 bases separated the two germline ends. The CDR3 totals 14 residues. CDR3 DNA: TGTGCCAGCAGTCGGGACGGTTCATTTGAGACCCAGTACTTC. Encoded protein: CASSRDGSFETQYF.

The CDR3 bases are TGTGCCAGCAGCGTAGCAAGGGAGACTGAAGCTTTCTTT. Protein: CASSVARETEAFF. The rearrangement uses TRBV9 and TRBJ1-1; the D is unclear. Trimming cost V 0 bases and J 5 bases, with 8 bases left between them. CDR1 and CDR2 (germline): SGDLS, YYNGEE. CDR3 length: 13 residues.

CDR3 DNA sequence: TGCAGTGCTGAGGAGGACAGAGTAAACACTGAAGCTTTCTTT. Its protein is CSAEEDRVNTEAFF. The rearrangement links TRBV20-1 to TRBJ1-1; perhaps TRBD1 as D (6 bases). Germline V gene lookup returns CDR1 DFQATT and CDR2 SNEGSKA (reference sequence). V lost 5 bases, J lost 2 bases, and 15 bases lay in between. CDR3 size: 14 residues.

The chain combines TRBV7-2 with TRBJ2-2; D is unclear. Germline CDR1 and CDR2: SGHTA and FQGNSA. V was shortened by 4 bases and J by 4 bases, with 13 bases between the two germline ends. This CDR3 spans 15 amino acids. CDR3 bases: TGTGCCAGCAGCTACACCCCGGTTAGCACCGGGGAGCTGTTTTTT. Protein: CASSYTPVSTGELFF.

This clonotype has only a few counts. The CDR3 region has the DNA TGTGCCAGCAGCCTAGCTAGCCCTGGGGCCAACGTCCTGACTTTC. Translation gives CASSLASPGANVLTF. This chain connects TRBV12-3 or TRBV12-4 to TRBJ2-6; the D gene is possibly TRBD2 (5 bases). Trimming stripped 6 bases from V and 2 bases from J, with 11 bases between. This CDR3 is 15 amino acids long.

The rearrangement uses TRBV7-3 and TRBJ2-1; D call uncertain. The germline V gene encodes CDR1 SGHTA and CDR2 FQGTGA. The CDR3 runs 15 residues. V dropped 2 bases and J dropped 0 bases, with 8 bases sitting between them. The DNA of the CDR3 is TGTGCCAGCAGCTTAGAGGCGACCTCCTACAATGAGCAGTTCTTC. It is translated as CASSLEATSYNEQFF.

This clonotype was detected many times. The chain has TRBV7-3 and TRBJ2-1; 12 bases line up with TRBD2. The CDR3 has 20 residues. V lost 5 bases, J lost 9 bases, and 23 bases stayed unmatched. Germline V gives CDR1 SGHTA, CDR2 FQGTGA. This chain's CDR3 is CASSLVAFGTSGLKRSEQFF. CDR3 sequence (DNA): TGTGCCAGCAGCCTCGTAGCCTTCGGGACTAGCGGGCTCAAAAGAAGTGAGCAGTTCTTC.

The chain uses TRBV5-1 and TRBJ2-3, with a possible D match to TRBD1 (5 bases). The germline V and J ends were trimmed by 0 bases and 4 bases, with 15 bases remaining between them. This CDR3 spans 16 amino acids. CDR1 and CDR2 (germline): SGHRS, YFSETQ. CDR3 residues: CASSLEGWGTSDTQYF. The CDR3 DNA follows: TGCGCCAGCAGCTTGGAAGGGTGGGGCACATCAGATACGCAGTATTTT.

This clonotype was seen more than once but under ten times. CDR3: CASGRGRGVLDTQYF. In DNA, the CDR3 is TGTGCCAGCGGTAGGGGGCGGGGCGTCTTAGATACGCAGTATTTT. The chain is built from TRBV28 and TRBJ2-3, with a weak D call TRBD1 (7 bases). Germline V gene lookup returns CDR1 MDHEN and CDR2 SYDVKM. The CDR3 contains 15 residues. The V gene lost 8 bases and the J gene lost 5 bases, with 20 bases spanning the gap.

The rearrangement uses TRBV5-1 and TRBJ1-1, with 10 bases fitting TRBD1. Trimming cost V 4 bases and J 0 bases; bases outside gene matches: 9. Germline lookup yields CDR1 SGHRS and CDR2 YFSETQ. The CDR3 sequence is 17 residues long. This chain's CDR3 is CASSPGQGPALNTEAFF. The CDR3 DNA follows: TGCGCCAGCAGCCCGGGACAGGGGCCAGCTTTGAACACTGAAGCTTTCTTT.

This clonotype was observed a handful of times. The chain joins TRBV5-1 to TRBJ2-1; 8 nucleotides align to TRBD1. In germline, CDR1 is SGHRS, CDR2 YFSETQ. With V trimmed by 7 bases and J by 6 bases, 9 bases remained unmatched. CDR3 length: 14 amino acids. The CDR3 region is CASSRDRPLNEQFF. The CDR3 region has the DNA TGCGCCAGCTCCCGGGACAGGCCCCTCAATGAGCAGTTCTTC.

This clonotype was seen only a few times. The gene calls are TRBV11-2 and TRBJ2-3, with a tentative D call TRBD2 (6 bases). CDR1 SGHAT and CDR2 FQNNGV come from the germline V gene. The V and J ends lost 0 bases and 8 bases respectively, with 12 bases between them. This CDR3 is 14 amino acids long. CDR3 sequence reads: CASSLEGLQGTQYF. The CDR3 bases are TGTGCCAGCAGCTTAGAGGGACTCCAGGGTACGCAGTATTTT.

There are a few counts of this clonotype. The V gene is TRBV5-1, the J gene TRBJ2-5; D is unclear. The closer fit of TRBJ2-7 to the DNA end suggests the J call may be wrong. From germline, CDR1 is SGHRS and CDR2 YFSETQ. The CDR3 length is 14 residues. CDR3 nucleotides: TGCGCCAGCAGCTTTACCACTGACGCCTACGAGCAGTACTTC. As protein: CASSFTTDAYEQYF.

The chain links TRBV3-1 to TRBJ2-3; the match to TRBD1 covers 9 bases. Germline trimming cut 2 bases from V and 2 bases from J; bases unmatched to any gene: 2. The CDR3 runs to 15 residues. CDR1 LGHDT and CDR2 YNNKEL come from the germline V gene (reference sequence). The CDR3 loop reads CASSQWDRDTDTQYF. CDR3 DNA: TGTGCCAGCAGCCAATGGGACAGGGACACAGATACGCAGTATTTT.

This clonotype was counted at least ten times. This chain joins TRBV29-1 and TRBJ2-5; D not certain. This CDR3 has 14 residues. Per the germline V gene, CDR1 is SQVTM and CDR2 is ANQGSEA. Trimming removed 4 bases from V and 3 bases from J, with 15 bases in between. CDR3 loop: CSVAGAHYKETQYF. The DNA of the CDR3 is TGCAGCGTTGCGGGCGCGCACTACAAAGAGACCCAGTACTTC. Full variable domain (remainder filled in from reference TRBV29-1 and TRBJ2-5): SAVISQKPSRDICQRGTSLTIQCQVDSQVTMMFWYRQQPGQSLTLIATANQGSEATYESGFVIDKFPISRPNLTFSTLTVSNMSPEDSSIYLCSVAGAHYKETQYFGPGTRLLVL.

Points on this clonotype: One end of the junction varies from germline; a read error may be responsible. The chain is built from TRBV3-1 and TRBJ2-7; 10 bases are a match to TRBD2. This CDR3 contains 15 residues. CDR1 is LGHDT, CDR2 YNNKEL, per germline (reference sequence). Here the CDR3 DNA reads TGTGCCAGCAGCCAAAGGGCTAGCGGGAGCTACGAGCAGTACTTT. The encoded protein is CASSQRASGSYEQYF.

This clonotype was found a few times. The J gene is TRBJ1-2, the V gene TRBV29-1; D may be TRBD1 (5 bases). This CDR3 region has 13 residues. Trimming left V 3 bases short and J 8 bases short, with 16 bases between. Germline CDR1 SQVTM, CDR2 ANQGSEA. DNA of the CDR3: TGCAGCGTTGAGGGGCAGCCTCGACGGGGCTACACCTTC. Residues: CSVEGQPRRGYTF.

The chain carries TRBV11-2 and TRBJ2-2; D perhaps matches TRBD2 (6 bases). CDR1 and CDR2 from the germline V gene are SGHAT and FQNNGV. This CDR3 is built from 13 residues. V dropped 3 bases and J dropped 7 bases, with 9 bases sitting between them. CDR3 sequence: CASSLEGRGELFF. CDR3 in DNA: TGTGCCAGCAGCTTGGAGGGGCGCGGGGAGCTGTTTTTT. Full variable domain (remainder filled in from reference TRBV11-2 and TRBJ2-2): EAGVAQSPRYKIIEKRQSVAFWCNPISGHATLYWYQQILGQGPKLLIQFQNNGVVDDSQLPKDRFSAERLKGVDSTLKIQPAKLEDSAVYLCASSLEGRGELFFGEGSRLTVL.

This sequence joins TRBV6-4 and TRBJ2-1; 11 bases map to TRBD2. Germline V gene sequence: CDR1 MRHNA, CDR2 SNTAGT. The ends lost 3 bases at V and 6 bases at J; junction bases unmatched: 4. The CDR3 totals 15 residues. The CDR3 region has the DNA TGTGCCAGCAGTGAACTAGCGGGAGTACCCAATGAGCAGTTCTTC. Protein product: CASSELAGVPNEQFF.

V and J are TRBV20-1 and TRBJ1-2; no firm D call. CDR1 DFQATT and CDR2 SNEGSKA come from the germline V gene (reference sequence). This CDR3 contains 15 residues. V was shortened by 4 bases and J by 2 bases, with 17 bases between the two germline ends. CDR3 coding DNA: TGCAGTGCTAAATATGATTCGGTTAAAAACTATGGCTACACCTTC. It is translated as CSAKYDSVKNYGYTF.

The chain joins TRBV7-2 to TRBJ1-2; weak D call: TRBD1 (6 bases). Germline loops: CDR1 SGHTA, CDR2 FQGNSA. This CDR3 is built from 15 residues. V lost 5 bases and J lost 8, with 21 bases in between. This chain's CDR3 is CASSPEQGLWQGYTF. DNA of the CDR3: TGTGCCAGCAGCCCCGAACAGGGCCTCTGGCAGGGCTACACCTTC.

This chain links TRBV28 with TRBJ2-5; 10 bases are shared with TRBD2. Trimming at V came to 7 bases and at J to 5 bases, leaving 10 bases not matched to a gene. This CDR3 is built from 15 residues. The V gene's germline CDR1 is MDHEN and CDR2 SYDVKM. The CDR3 region has the DNA TGTGCCAGCACCTCCCCCCTAGCGGGGGTGGAGACCCAGTACTTC. It is translated as CASTSPLAGVETQYF. Looking up the rest from reference TRBV28 and TRBJ2-5 gives the full variable domain: DVKVTQSSRYLVKRTGEKVFLECVQDMDHENMFWYRQDPGLGLRLIYFSYDVKMKEKGDIPEGYSVSREKKERFSLILESASTNQTSMYLCASTSPLAGVETQYFGPGTRLLVL.